This T cell receptor beta chain was identified during a study of CD8 T cells in ankylosing spondylitis. With respect to this clonotype: The antigen is undetermined.

General study results and limits: Apparently characteristic of ankylosing spondylitis blood was a TCR beta motif (fewer than ten highly homologous variants).

Quantitative 5'-RACE with molecular barcodes generated TCR beta libraries. TCRdb independently ran MiXCR on the 5' RACE reads; one entry per CDR3 protein. The sample lists approximately 220,000 distinct CDR3 sequences, approximately 20% seen once, with roughly 43% in the top ten. V lost 6 bases and J lost 3; bases outside the gene matches: 7. Germline lookup yields CDR1 SQVTM and CDR2 ANQGSEA. This CDR3 has 13 amino acids. This rearrangement joins TRBV29-1 to TRBJ1-1; 7 positions agree with TRBD1. The origin of this receptor is a male donor with ankylosing spondylitis. Sequenced input: blood, either unsorted or a sorted T cell fraction (not recorded which). The CDR3 coding sequence is TGCAGCGTCCTGACAGGGCGGGACACTGAAGCTTTCTTT. Its protein is CSVLTGRDTEAFF.